The 26 T cell receptor beta chains below were found in one sample sequenced in a study of identical twins. MiXCR, run by TCRdb on the 5' RACE reads, gives a single entry per CDR3 protein. The sample carries around 280,000 distinct CDR3 sequences, under 9% recorded once. The sample was also linked to a second study, of yellow fever vaccine responses in identical twins.

The sample taken for sequencing was memory (CD45RO+) T cells sorted from blood. The origin of the receptors is a woman between 18 and 29 years old in good health.

This clonotype has only a few counts. The gene calls are TRBV12-3 or TRBV12-4 and TRBJ1-1; the D gene is possibly TRBD1 (5 bases). The CDR3 runs to 11 residues. Trimming left V 5 bases short and J 8 bases short, with 9 bases between. Here the CDR3 DNA reads TGTGCCAGCAGTCGGGGCGTAGAAGCTTTCTTT. Amino acids: CASSRGVEAFF.

The chain links TRBV3-1 to TRBJ1-2; D unresolved. V was shortened by 10 bases and J by 4 bases, with 28 bases between the two germline ends. Germline V gene lookup returns CDR1 LGHDT and CDR2 YNNKEL (reference sequence). The CDR3 contains 17 residues. This chain's CDR3 is CATTTSPDGLSGYGYTF. The CDR3 nucleotides read TGTGCCACCACCACCTCGCCTGACGGGCTTAGTGGCTATGGCTACACCTTC. The full variable domain, its missing parts supplied by reference TRBV3-1 and TRBJ1-2, is DTAVSQTPKYLVTQMGNDKSIKCEQNLGHDTMYWYKQDSKKFLKIMFSYNNKELIINETVPNRFSPKSPDKAHLNLHINSLELGDSAVYFCATTTSPDGLSGYGYTFGSGTRLTVV.

The rearrangement uses TRBV10-3 and TRBJ2-1; TRBD1 agrees at 10 bases. CDR1 is ENHRY, CDR2 SYGVKD, per germline. The CDR3 runs to 14 residues. V shed 7 bases and J 2 bases; nucleotides not matched to a gene: 2. The CDR3 DNA reads TGTGCCATCACCGGGACAGGGGCCTACAATGAGCAGTTCTTC. Amino acids: CAITGTGAYNEQFF.

The V call is TRBV19, the J call TRBJ2-6, with TRBD2 identical over 7 bases. The CDR3 contains 17 residues. Germline lookup yields CDR1 LNHDA and CDR2 SQIVND (reference sequence). V shed 1 base and J 0 bases; nucleotides not matched to a gene: 3. CDR3 loop: CASSIASGYSGANVLTF. CDR3 sequence (DNA): TGTGCCAGTAGTATAGCTAGCGGTTACTCTGGGGCCAACGTCCTGACTTTC.

Many counts were recorded for this clonotype. The rearrangement links TRBV10-3 to TRBJ2-1; tentatively, D is TRBD1 or TRBD2 (6 bases each). Trimming took off 3 bases at V and 12 bases at J, with 12 bases between the two ends. The CDR3 totals 12 residues. Germline assignment: CDR1 ENHRY and CDR2 SYGVKD. The CDR3 DNA sequence: TGTGCCATCAGTGAAGGAGGGGGGCCGCAGTTCTTC. Amino acid sequence: CAISEGGGPQFF.

In its sample, this clonotype was seen many times. The V call is TRBV5-1, the J call TRBJ2-1; D might be TRBD2 (6 bases). Per the germline V gene, CDR1 is SGHRS and CDR2 is YFSETQ. Trimming took 1 base from V and 1 from J, leaving 12 bases between them. This CDR3 has 16 residues. In nucleotides, the CDR3 is TGCGCCAGCAGCTTGTCCGGGGGAGCATCCTACAATGAGCAGTTCTTC. This sequence encodes CASSLSGGASYNEQFF.

This chain connects TRBV15 to TRBJ2-1; the match to TRBD2 covers 9 bases. CDR1 is LNHNV, CDR2 YYDKDF, per germline (reference sequence). Unmatched junction bases numbered 11, after V lost 3 bases and J lost 8 bases. CDR3 length: 16 amino acids. The CDR3 coding sequence is TGTGCCACCAGCAGGGCGCGGGCGGGAGGGTCCGATGAGCAGTTCTTC. This translates into CATSRARAGGSDEQFF.

The rearrangement joins TRBV6-1 to TRBJ2-1; D tentatively fits TRBD1 or TRBD2 (5 bases each). Germline-derived CDR1 and CDR2 are MNHNS and SASEGT. There are 15 residues in the CDR3. V lost 5 bases, J lost 2 bases, and 13 bases lay in between. In DNA form, the CDR3 reads TGTGCCAGCAGTCCCGGGACCTACCCCTACAATGAGCAGTTCTTC. Its protein is CASSPGTYPYNEQFF.

Ten or more counts support this clonotype. The chain joins TRBV5-1 to TRBJ2-5, with D uncertain. Germline V gene lookup returns CDR1 SGHRS and CDR2 YFSETQ. This CDR3 spans 14 amino acids. Trimming pared 7 bases from V and 5 bases from J, leaving 18 bases between. The CDR3 here is CASQETLQAETQYF. The CDR3 nucleotides are TGCGCCAGCCAAGAGACCCTCCAGGCGGAGACCCAGTACTTC.

V gene TRBV12-3 or TRBV12-4 combines with J gene TRBJ2-4, with 10 bases fitting TRBD1. The CDR3 loop spans 19 amino acids. Trimming removed 1 base from V and 0 bases from J; junction bases left unmatched: 9. In DNA form, the CDR3 reads TGTGCCAGCAGTTTAGGAGAGGGACAGGGGTTGAAAGCCAAAAACATTCAGTACTTC. Protein: CASSLGEGQGLKAKNIQYF.

A few counts support this clonotype. The rearrangement uses TRBV6-5 and TRBJ2-3, with a weak D call TRBD2 (7 bases). Deletions cut 0 bases from V and 7 bases from J, with 14 bases between. CDR1 and CDR2 from the germline V gene are MNHEY and SVGAGI. The CDR3 length is 15 residues. The CDR3 loop reads CASSYSRGGTNTQYF. For the CDR3, the DNA is TGTGCCAGCAGTTACTCGAGGGGGGGGACCAATACGCAGTATTTT.

This clonotype was picked up many times. The J gene is TRBJ2-2, the V gene TRBV7-9; 12 bases fit TRBD2. Germline CDR1 SEHNR, CDR2 FQNEAQ (reference sequence). The V and J ends lost 5 bases and 7 bases, in that order; junction bases with no gene match: 8. The CDR3 is made up of 16 amino acids. CDR3 bases: TGTGCCAGCAGCCCACGGACTAGCGGGACTGTCGGGGAGCTGTTTTTT. Its translation: CASSPRTSGTVGELFF.

This clonotype was detected many times. The J gene is TRBJ2-2, the V gene TRBV12-3 or TRBV12-4; 7 positions agree with TRBD2. V lost 7 bases, J lost 0 bases, and 8 bases stayed unmatched. This CDR3 comprises 16 residues. CDR3 coding DNA: TGTGCCAGCACCATAACCGGACTAGCGAACACCGGGGAGCTGTTTTTT. Amino acids: CASTITGLANTGELFF.

This clonotype was seen ten or more times. The chain has TRBV4-1 and TRBJ1-6; 9 bases map to TRBD1. The length of the CDR3 is 16 residues. The J segment lost 5 bases and the V segment lost 2 bases, leaving 4 bases of the junction unmatched. CDR1 and CDR2 from the germline V gene are MGHRA and YSYEKL. This CDR3 reads CASSQQGQGNNSPLHF. CDR3 nucleotide sequence: TGCGCCAGCAGCCAACAGGGACAGGGAAATAATTCACCCCTCCACTTT.

The rearrangement links TRBV3-1 to TRBJ2-5; 12 nucleotides line up with TRBD2. Per germline, CDR1 LGHDT and CDR2 YNNKEL (reference sequence). The V gene end was trimmed by 4 bases and the J gene end by 0 bases; junction bases not matched to a gene: 9. This CDR3 region has 18 residues. The CDR3 DNA is TGTGCCAGCAGCCGGTATCCCCGGACTAGCGGGGACCAAGAGACCCAGTACTTC. It is translated as CASSRYPRTSGDQETQYF.

The sample holds many counts of this clonotype. J is TRBJ2-1 and V is TRBV12-3 or TRBV12-4; 8 bases are a match to TRBD2. CDR3 length: 14 residues. With 6 bases clipped from V and 5 bases from J, the junction kept 6 bases outside the gene matches. The CDR3 spells CASRSGSVNNEQFF. The CDR3 DNA reads TGTGCCAGCAGAAGCGGGAGTGTAAACAATGAGCAGTTCTTC.

Many counts were recorded for this clonotype. The rearrangement links TRBV5-8 to TRBJ2-1, with D perhaps matching TRBD1 (6 bases). The CDR3 consists of 14 residues. The V end was cut by 0 bases, the J end by 4 bases, with 8 bases between. CDR1 and CDR2 (germline): SGHTS, YDEGEE. The CDR3 coding sequence is TGTGCCAGCAGCTTGGGACAGGTATACAATGAGCAGTTCTTC. This sequence encodes CASSLGQVYNEQFF.

The sample holds a few counts of this clonotype. The gene calls are TRBV2 and TRBJ2-2; D perhaps matches TRBD2 (8 bases). Germline V lookup: CDR1 SNHLY, CDR2 FYNNEI. CDR3 length: 19 residues. The ends were cut back, 6 bases at V and 3 bases at J, with 26 bases in the middle. CDR3 protein: CASRLGGVGGGIDTGELFF. The CDR3 nucleotides are TGTGCCAGCAGACTCGGGGGGGTAGGGGGCGGCATAGACACCGGGGAGCTGTTTTTT.

This clonotype is a singleton in its sample. The V call is TRBV18, the J call TRBJ1-4; D unclear. The CDR3 sequence is 15 residues long. V lost 4 bases, J lost 2 bases, and 11 bases lay in between. CDR1 and CDR2 (germline): KGHSH, LQKENI. The CDR3 DNA follows: TGTGCCAGCTCACTCCCAGGAGGCACTAATGAAAAACTGTTTTTT. Its translation is CASSLPGGTNEKLFF.

This clonotype occurred many times. V and J are TRBV6-1 and TRBJ2-1; 10 nucleotides align to TRBD1. Trimming at V came to 3 bases and at J to 7 bases, leaving 9 bases not matched to a gene. This CDR3 is 16 amino acids long. CDR1 is MNHNS, CDR2 SASEGT, per germline. The CDR3 coding sequence is TGTGCCAGCAGTGAGATAGCCGGGACAGGGGCGAATGAGCAGTTCTTC. Protein product: CASSEIAGTGANEQFF.

This chain links TRBV20-1 with TRBJ1-5; D is undetermined. Germline V gives CDR1 DFQATT, CDR2 SNEGSKA (reference sequence). V lost 0 bases and J lost 4, with 13 bases in between. This CDR3 region has 15 residues. CDR3 sequence (DNA): TGCAGTGCTAGAGATATAGGCCGCGGAAATCAGCCCCAGCATTTT. Its protein product is CSARDIGRGNQPQHF.

The V gene is TRBV28, the J gene TRBJ2-1; 8 nucleotides agree with TRBD2. The CDR3 contains 10 residues. Germline V CDR1 and CDR2: MDHEN, SYDVKM. With 9 bases clipped from V and 12 bases from J, the junction kept 4 bases outside the gene matches. The CDR3 region has the DNA TGTGCCAGTAGCGGGATCGCGCAGTTCTTC. Its translation: CASSGIAQFF.

CDR3 residues: CASSQPGLAGGDTQYF. The CDR3 region has the DNA TGTGCCAGCAGCCAACCGGGACTAGCGGGGGGAGATACGCAGTATTTT. The chain is built from TRBV3-1 and TRBJ2-3, with 15 bases that match TRBD2. The germline gives CDR1 LGHDT, CDR2 YNNKEL (reference sequence). J lost 5 bases, V lost 2 bases, and 2 bases had no gene match. The length of the CDR3 is 16 residues.

The table lists this clonotype with a few counts. The chain joins TRBV2 to TRBJ1-5; D is unclear. Trimming took off 7 bases at V and 0 bases at J, with 13 bases between the two ends. The length of the CDR3 is 15 residues. CDR1 SNHLY and CDR2 FYNNEI come from the germline V gene. CDR3 DNA sequence: TGTGCCAGCACGTCAGAAGTGAATAGCAATCAGCCCCAGCATTTT. Translated: CASTSEVNSNQPQHF.

This clonotype was detected only a few times. The V and J genes are TRBV3-1 and TRBJ1-5; no clear D gene. The CDR3 runs to 13 residues. Germline V gives CDR1 LGHDT, CDR2 YNNKEL (reference sequence). The V gene lost 5 bases and the J gene lost 4 bases, with 9 bases spanning the gap. For the CDR3, the DNA is TGTGCCAGCAGCAAAGGACCTAATCAGCCCCAGCATTTT. Translating it yields CASSKGPNQPQHF.

Ten or more counts support this clonotype. The V and J genes are TRBV28 and TRBJ2-7; D is perhaps TRBD1 (5 bases). This CDR3 comprises 13 residues. Germline CDR1 is MDHEN and CDR2 is SYDVKM. V was shortened by 4 bases and J by 4 bases, with 11 bases between the two germline ends. CDR3 amino acids: CASSWLKGYEQYF. DNA of the CDR3: TGTGCCAGCAGTTGGCTTAAGGGGTACGAGCAGTACTTC. Variable domain in full (rest from reference TRBV28 and TRBJ2-7): DVKVTQSSRYLVKRTGEKVFLECVQDMDHENMFWYRQDPGLGLRLIYFSYDVKMKEKGDIPEGYSVSREKKERFSLILESASTNQTSMYLCASSWLKGYEQYFGPGTRLTVT.